These 28 T cell receptor beta chains were all obtained from the same sample, sequenced in a study of blood T cells in healthy people across ages. A second PCR of 7 to 11 cycles used a sample-barcoded 5' primer and a J-beta primer mix. TCRdb used MiXCR to reprocess the 5' RACE reads, holding one entry per CDR3 protein. This table holds some 1.5 million distinct CDR3 sequences, under 55% found once. The sample comprised blood. These receptors all come from a woman under 30 in good health.

The chain links TRBV7-8 to TRBJ2-7; the D is unclear. Trimming pared 0 bases from V and 7 bases from J, leaving 16 bases between. The CDR3 length is 15 residues. Per the germline V gene, CDR1 is SGHVS and CDR2 is FQNEAQ. The CDR3 loop is CASSLALASGGEQYF. CDR3 DNA sequence: TGTGCCAGCAGCTTAGCGTTGGCCTCCGGTGGTGAGCAGTACTTC.

The chain carries TRBV28 and TRBJ1-3, with D hard to call. CDR1 is MDHEN and CDR2 is SYDVKM in the germline V gene. Trimming took off 9 bases at V and 0 bases at J, with 18 bases between the two ends. The CDR3 extends over 16 amino acids. The CDR3 DNA follows: TGTGCCAGTTCGAACCGACCGGCATTCTCTGGAAACACCATATATTTT. Protein product: CASSNRPAFSGNTIYF.

The chain employs TRBV12-3 or TRBV12-4 and TRBJ2-4; 10 positions agree with TRBD1. The last part of the DNA fits TRBJ2-5 better; the J call may be wrong. The CDR3 runs 17 residues. The CDR3 loop is CASSRTGGRVYQETQYF. The CDR3 region has the DNA TGTGCCAGCAGCCGGACAGGGGGGAGGGTGTACCAAGAGACCCAGTACTTC.

The V call is TRBV12-3 or TRBV12-4, the J call TRBJ2-3; 7 bases fit TRBD2. V shed 3 bases, J shed 3 bases, and the junction held 6 bases outside the gene matches. This CDR3 is built from 15 residues. CDR3 sequence reads: CASSFRGGETDTQYF. CDR3 in DNA: TGTGCCAGCAGTTTCCGCGGGGGAGAGACAGATACGCAGTATTTT.

This clonotype was picked up one time. This may be a read error, as it is one base from a much larger clone. J is TRBJ1-5 and V is TRBV27; 8 bases are a match to TRBD1. V lost 6 bases to trimming and J lost 9 bases; unmatched junction nucleotides: 10. This CDR3 comprises 14 residues. Germline values: CDR1 MNHEY, CDR2 SMNVEV (reference sequence). The CDR3 region has the DNA TGTGCCAGCAGCCCTGGGACAGGCTATCGGCCCCAGCATTTT. It specifies CASSPGTGYRPQHF.

The chain links TRBV12-3 or TRBV12-4 to TRBJ1-1; D is perhaps TRBD1 (5 bases). With 3 bases removed from V and 3 bases from J, the gap between germline ends came to 11 bases. This CDR3 has 14 amino acids. CDR3 loop: CASSFGMGDTEAFF. CDR3 DNA: TGTGCCAGCAGTTTTGGGATGGGGGACACTGAAGCTTTCTTT.

This clonotype was seen many times. This chain connects TRBV12-3 or TRBV12-4 to TRBJ2-3; D is undetermined. Trimming cost V 3 bases and J 10 bases, with 8 bases left between them. The length of the CDR3 is 11 residues. Here the CDR3 DNA reads TGTGCCAGCAGTTTCTCCCTAGCGCAGTATTTT. Its translation is CASSFSLAQYF.

This clonotype occurred a few times. The V gene is TRBV4-1, the J gene TRBJ1-4; D is uncertain. V lost 0 bases and J lost 10, with 3 bases in between. This CDR3 contains 11 residues. CDR1 is MGHRA, CDR2 YSYEKL, per germline. The CDR3 DNA reads as TGCGCCAGCAGCCAAGAGAGAAAACTGTTTTTT. It translates to CASSQERKLFF.

In its sample, this clonotype was seen many times. The genes are TRBV18 and TRBJ2-1; D is possibly TRBD2 (5 bases). Trimming stripped 6 bases from V and 4 bases from J, with 16 bases between. The CDR3 extends over 15 amino acids. Per the germline V gene, CDR1 is KGHSH and CDR2 is LQKENI. For the CDR3, the DNA is TGTGCCAGCTCCACCAGCCAGGACTGGTACAATGAGCAGTTCTTC. Its protein is CASSTSQDWYNEQFF.

This clonotype was counted a few times. This chain joins TRBV6-5 and TRBJ2-7, with D possibly being TRBD2 (6 bases). V lost 7 bases and J 7 bases, leaving 17 bases between the germline ends. The CDR3 spans 13 residues. Germline lookup yields CDR1 MNHEY and CDR2 SVGAGI. The CDR3 DNA is TGTGCCAGCACCCTCGTGTCCCGGGGGGAGCAGTACTTC. It encodes CASTLVSRGEQYF.

A single count supports this clonotype. The J gene is TRBJ2-1, the V gene TRBV5-1; 10 bases align to TRBD2. Germline-derived CDR1 and CDR2 are SGHRS and YFSETQ. J gave up 0 bases and V 3 bases, and 6 bases lay outside the gene matches. The CDR3 covers 17 residues. CDR3 amino acids: CASSSGLAAISYNEQFF. The CDR3 DNA sequence: TGCGCCAGCAGCTCTGGACTAGCGGCCATCTCCTACAATGAGCAGTTCTTC.

The genes are TRBV27 and TRBJ1-1; D not certain. Germline CDR1 MNHEY, CDR2 SMNVEV (reference sequence). This CDR3 is 15 amino acids long. The V end lost 5 bases, the J end lost 2 bases, and 15 bases lay between the germline ends. The CDR3: CASSIDRSANTEAFF. The CDR3 nucleotides are TGTGCCAGCAGTATAGATCGGTCAGCCAACACTGAAGCTTTCTTT.

This clonotype was seen repeatedly, ten times or more. The rearrangement uses TRBV29-1 and TRBJ2-7; D assignment may be TRBD1 or TRBD2 (6 bases each). The V and J ends lost 7 bases and 3 bases respectively, with 16 bases between them. Germline assignment: CDR1 SQVTM and CDR2 ANQGSEA. The CDR3 is 13 amino acids. The CDR3 DNA reads TGCAGCGCGGGGGCCGGATACCTCTACGAGCAGTACTTC. Protein: CSAGAGYLYEQYF.

To note about this clonotype: Relative to the germline gene, one junction end is altered; a read error may explain this. The chain couples TRBV20-1 to TRBJ2-1; D gene ambiguous. Germline V gene lookup returns CDR1 DFQATT and CDR2 SNEGSKA (reference sequence). The CDR3 is 10 residues long. CDR3 DNA sequence: TGCAGTGCTGGCAATAATGCGCAGTTCTTC. Translation gives CSAGNNAQFF.

The chain employs TRBV20-1 and TRBJ2-1, with 14 bases matching TRBD2. Unmatched junction bases numbered 5, after V lost 3 bases and J lost 4 bases. This CDR3 is 16 amino acids long. Germline lookup yields CDR1 DFQATT and CDR2 SNEGSKA (reference sequence). CDR3 residues: CSASDWTSGRYNEQFF. CDR3 sequence (DNA): TGCAGTGCTAGCGACTGGACTAGCGGGAGGTACAATGAGCAGTTCTTC.

This rearrangement joins TRBV7-2 to TRBJ2-1; a weak D match, TRBD2 (6 bases). V was cut by 1 base and J by 8 bases, with 15 bases left in between. This CDR3 comprises 15 residues. Germline V gives CDR1 SGHTA, CDR2 FQGNSA. CDR3 amino acids: CASSLGGALWYEQFF. The CDR3, as DNA: TGTGCCAGCAGCTTAGGCGGGGCACTGTGGTATGAGCAGTTCTTC.

Ten or more counts support this clonotype. V usage is TRBV6-5 and J usage is TRBJ2-5; 7 bases are a match to TRBD2. CDR1 and CDR2 (germline): MNHEY, SVGAGI. V lost 6 bases, J lost 11 bases, and 6 bases stayed unmatched. This CDR3 contains 11 residues. CDR3 sequence: CASRGGPVQYF. The CDR3 DNA is TGTGCCAGCAGGGGAGGGCCTGTGCAGTACTTC.

This clonotype was detected a few times. The chain has TRBV11-3 and TRBJ2-1; D is ambiguous. The germline gives CDR1 SGHNT, CDR2 YENEEA. CDR3 size: 14 residues. The V and J ends lost 4 bases and 6 bases respectively, with 13 bases between them. The CDR3 region has the DNA TGTGCCAGCAGCTCCCGGGCAGTCCCCAATGAGCAGTTCTTC. This translates into CASSSRAVPNEQFF.

This clonotype was found a few times. The chain is built from TRBV6-2 or TRBV6-3 and TRBJ1-1; TRBD1 aligns across 8 bases. V shed 6 bases and J 4 bases; nucleotides not matched to a gene: 10. This CDR3 is 15 amino acids long. The V gene's germline CDR1 is MNHEY and CDR2 SVGEGT. The DNA for the CDR3 is TGTGCCAGCAGCTCATGGACAGGGAGTCCCACTGAAGCTTTCTTT. Protein: CASSSWTGSPTEAFF.

This clonotype was found a few times. The rearrangement uses TRBV20-1 and TRBJ2-5, with 11 bases fitting TRBD2. The CDR3 is 14 amino acids. Losses at the gene ends were 5 bases for V and 4 bases for J; bases not matched to a gene: 6. Germline values: CDR1 DFQATT, CDR2 SNEGSKA (reference sequence). This chain's CDR3 is CSAGRLAGRETQYF. CDR3 nucleotides: TGCAGTGCTGGGAGACTAGCGGGAAGAGAGACCCAGTACTTC.

V gene TRBV28 combines with J gene TRBJ2-3; D not certain. Germline CDR1 is MDHEN and CDR2 is SYDVKM. Deletions cut 8 bases from V and 2 bases from J, with 8 bases between. The length of the CDR3 is 12 residues. The CDR3 protein is CASRNHTDTQYF. DNA for the CDR3: TGTGCCAGCCGGAATCACACAGATACGCAGTATTTT.

The chain joins TRBV12-3 or TRBV12-4 to TRBJ1-4; no clear D. The germline V and J ends were trimmed by 8 bases and 0 bases, with 7 bases remaining between them. This CDR3 contains 13 residues. DNA of the CDR3: TGTGCCAGCTCCGTGGCAACTAATGAAAAACTGTTTTTT. Translating it yields CASSVATNEKLFF.

The V gene is TRBV14, the J gene TRBJ2-1, with a weak D call TRBD1 (6 bases). CDR3 length: 16 residues. Germline V lookup: CDR1 SGHDN, CDR2 FVKESK. Trimming took 5 bases from V and 4 from J, leaving 18 bases between them. The CDR3 sequence is CASSIWWTEDYNEQFF. In DNA form, the CDR3 reads TGTGCCAGCAGCATCTGGTGGACAGAAGATTACAATGAGCAGTTCTTC.

This clonotype was picked up a small number of times. The rearrangement uses TRBV20-1 and TRBJ1-1; 12 bases fit TRBD1. Germline CDR1 reads DFQATT; CDR2 reads SNEGSKA (reference sequence). V lost 3 bases to trimming and J lost 1 base; unmatched junction nucleotides: 12. This CDR3 is 18 amino acids long. The CDR3 DNA is TGCAGTGCTAGGTCCCGGGACAGGGGGCCGAAGGGGAACACTGAAGCTTTCTTT. This encodes CSARSRDRGPKGNTEAFF.

Turning to this clonotype: The junction does not match germline at one end; this may be a read error. This chain connects TRBV7-2 to TRBJ1-4, with TRBD1 as a possible D gene (6 bases). The CDR3 runs 16 residues. Germline CDR1 and CDR2: SGHTA and FQGNSA. This chain's CDR3 is CANSPYEGATNEKLFF. CDR3 sequence (DNA): TGTGCCAACAGCCCCTATGAGGGGGCAACTAATGAAAAACTGTTTTTT.

The chain has TRBV12-3 or TRBV12-4 and TRBJ1-1; 8 bases fit TRBD1. The junction had 14 bases not matched to a gene; V was cut back by 7 bases and J by 1 base. The CDR3 is 17 residues long. The chain's CDR3 is CASISDRVYGGNTEAFF. In DNA, the CDR3 is TGTGCCAGCATCTCGGACAGGGTCTACGGGGGGAACACTGAAGCTTTCTTT.

This clonotype came up a few times. V usage is TRBV20-1 and J usage is TRBJ1-5; a weak D match, TRBD1 (6 bases). Germline V gene lookup returns CDR1 DFQATT and CDR2 SNEGSKA (reference sequence). The length of the CDR3 is 18 residues. The V end was cut by 5 bases, the J end by 1 base, with 24 bases between. The CDR3 is CSALTETGQRWSNQPQHF. DNA of the CDR3: TGCAGTGCTCTGACGGAGACAGGACAACGCTGGAGCAATCAGCCCCAGCATTTT.

The rearrangement links TRBV20-1 to TRBJ1-6; maybe TRBD1 (5 bases). Trimming took 4 bases from V and 8 from J, leaving 12 bases between them. The CDR3 totals 13 residues. Germline V gene sequence: CDR1 DFQATT, CDR2 SNEGSKA (reference sequence). CDR3 DNA: TGCAGTGCTACTGCCGGGGGGGATTCACCCCTCCACTTT. Amino acids: CSATAGGDSPLHF.